This T cell receptor (beta chain) emerged from a study of early stage breast cancer tumors. Study-wide background: Approximately 10-fold was the mean read coverage per sample.

Findings and caveats of the study: Tumors had roughly 2.5-fold higher T cell density and higher clonality than adjacent normal breast tissue.

J lost 1 base, V lost 4 bases, and 4 bases had no gene match. This CDR3 is 14 amino acids long. Germline assignment: CDR1 SGHTS and CDR2 YDEGEE. Comments on this clone: The antigen is not known.

The data were produced by immunoSEQ multiplex PCR, yet TCRdb's version contains in-frame clones alone and is incomplete. There are tens of thousands of clones in the sample; around nine tenths occur only once, and more than 4% lies in the top ten. The specimen sequenced was blood. The V gene is TRBV5-8, the J gene TRBJ2-5; 7 nucleotides match TRBD1. The sequence was obtained from a person aged 65-85 years with breast cancer. The CDR3: CASSHGQAQETQYF. The DNA for the CDR3 is TGTGCCAGCAGCCACGGACAGGCCCAAGAGACCCAGTACTTC.